Each of the 8 T cell receptor beta chains below was sequenced from the same sample in a study of shared clonotypes between healthy human individuals. Repertoires were generated with immunoSEQ multiplex PCR, while TCRdb's copy carries only in-frame clones and drops some. The data contain approximately 640,000 clones, approximately 79% of them seen just once; the ten biggest clones take up about 2%. The sample taken for sequencing was memory CD4+ T cells sorted from blood. Subset reported: CD45RA-negative fraction. The receptor set was obtained from a woman under 40 in good health.

This chain joins TRBV6-1 and TRBJ2-7, with TRBD2 matching over 9 bases. Germline assignment: CDR1 MNHNS and CDR2 SASEGT. The CDR3 loop spans 16 amino acids. V was pared by 4 bases and J by 0 bases, with 7 bases of the junction left unmatched. The CDR3 DNA reads as TGTGCCAGCAGTGCGACTAGCGGAGACAGCTCCTACGAGCAGTACTTC. Its translation: CASSATSGDSSYEQYF.

V gene TRBV15 combines with J gene TRBJ1-4; D is ambiguous. Between the trimmed V and J ends, which lost 4 bases and 8 bases, there was a span of 11 bases. CDR1 LNHNV and CDR2 YYDKDF come from the germline V gene (reference sequence). This CDR3 contains 13 residues. CDR3 coding DNA: TGTGCCACCAGCACCGGAAGTCGGGAAAAACTGTTTTTT. Protein sequence: CATSTGSREKLFF.

Regarding this clone: This may be a read error, as it is one base from a much larger clone. The rearrangement joins TRBV6-1 to TRBJ2-7, with D hard to call. The CDR3 contains 11 residues. Germline assignment: CDR1 MNHNS and CDR2 SASEGT. Trimming removed 2 bases from V and 4 bases from J, with 3 bases in between. DNA for the CDR3: TGTGCCAGCAGTGAATGGTACGAGCAGTACTTC. Encoded protein: CASSEWYEQYF.

This rearrangement joins TRBV23-1 to TRBJ2-5; D unclear. TRBV23-1 is identified as an open reading frame with a role that is uncertain. V lost 7 bases to trimming and J lost 5 bases, with 20 bases between them. This CDR3 has 15 residues. The CDR3 is CASNRIGVAWETQYF. The CDR3 DNA reads TGCGCCAGCAATCGGATAGGTGTGGCGTGGGAGACCCAGTACTTC.

The chain is built from TRBV5-5 and TRBJ2-6; 13 bases are shared with TRBD2. V shed 4 bases and J 4 bases; nucleotides not matched to a gene: 8. Germline V gives CDR1 SGHKS, CDR2 YYEKEE (reference sequence). CDR3 size: 18 residues. The CDR3 loop reads CASSHKGTSGTGANVLTF. CDR3 nucleotide sequence: TGTGCCAGCAGCCACAAAGGGACTAGCGGGACAGGGGCCAACGTCCTGACTTTC.

The chain has TRBV19 and TRBJ2-3; D gene ambiguous. CDR1 is LNHDA and CDR2 is SQIVND in the germline V gene (reference sequence). The V gene lost 6 bases and the J gene lost 0 bases, with 22 bases spanning the gap. The CDR3 has 18 amino acids. CDR3 sequence (DNA): TGTGCCAGTAGCAAAACGCGGTCCCGCATCCCTAGCACAGATACGCAGTATTTT. As protein: CASSKTRSRIPSTDTQYF. Filled out from reference TRBV19 and TRBJ2-3, the complete variable domain reads DGGITQSPKYLFRKEGQNVTLSCEQNLNHDAMYWYRQDPGQGLRLIYYSQIVNDFQKGDIAEGYSVSREKKESFPLTVTSAQKNPTAFYLCASSKTRSRIPSTDTQYFGPGTRLTVL.

The chain recombines TRBV5-4 with TRBJ2-5; 7 nucleotides agree with TRBD1. The CDR3 sequence is 14 residues long. Germline lookup yields CDR1 SGHNT and CDR2 YYREEE (reference sequence). The V gene end was trimmed by 0 bases and the J gene end by 5 bases; junction bases not matched to a gene: 4. The CDR3 DNA reads as TGTGCCAGCAGCTTGGCAGAAGGGGGCGAGACCCAGTACTTC. It encodes CASSLAEGGETQYF.

This clone was found once. The rearrangement uses TRBV2 and TRBJ2-1; the D gene is possibly TRBD2 (6 bases). V was trimmed by 4 bases and J by 10 bases, leaving 14 bases between them. This CDR3 is 13 amino acids long. Germline V lookup: CDR1 SNHLY, CDR2 FYNNEI. The chain's CDR3 is CASSAASVDEQFF. CDR3 in DNA: TGTGCCAGCAGTGCGGCTAGCGTGGACGAGCAGTTCTTC.